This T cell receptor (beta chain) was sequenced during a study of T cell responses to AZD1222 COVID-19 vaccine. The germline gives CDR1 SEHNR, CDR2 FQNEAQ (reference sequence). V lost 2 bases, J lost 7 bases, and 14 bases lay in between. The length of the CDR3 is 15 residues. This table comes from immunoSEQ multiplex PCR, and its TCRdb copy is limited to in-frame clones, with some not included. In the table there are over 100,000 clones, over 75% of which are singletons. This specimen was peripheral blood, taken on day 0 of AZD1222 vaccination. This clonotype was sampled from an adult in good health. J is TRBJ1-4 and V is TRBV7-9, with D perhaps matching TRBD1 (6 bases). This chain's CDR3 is CASSLQAGETEKLFF. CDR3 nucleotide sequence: TGTGCCAGCAGCTTACAAGCAGGGGAAACTGAAAAACTGTTTTTT.